The 19 T cell receptor beta chains in this list originate from one sample, sequenced in a study of T cell repertoires in cytomegalovirus infection. TCRdb reprocessed the reads with MiXCR, giving one entry per CDR3 protein. This table holds 170,000 or so distinct CDR3 sequences, about 18% found once. The source material was CD8+ T cells from PBMCs. The receptors here all came from a human donor in good health (CMV status not recorded). Some clones in this sample may be carry-over from other donors' samples.

The CDR3 DNA follows: TGTGCCAGCAGCCTAGAGCGGACCTACGAGCAGTACTTC. Encoded protein: CASSLERTYEQYF. The V gene is TRBV14, the J gene TRBJ2-7; possibly TRBD2 for D (5 bases). Trimming took 4 bases from V and 2 from J, leaving 9 bases between them. Germline V gives CDR1 SGHDN, CDR2 FVKESK. This CDR3 has 13 residues.

The J gene is TRBJ2-1, the V gene TRBV29-1, with 7 bases aligning to TRBD1. Losses at the gene ends were 7 bases for V and 9 bases for J; bases not matched to a gene: 6. The CDR3 is 11 residues long. CDR1 and CDR2 from the germline V gene are SQVTM and ANQGSEA. CDR3: CSGKQGSEQFF. CDR3 DNA: TGCAGCGGAAAACAGGGGAGTGAGCAGTTCTTC.

In its sample, this clonotype was seen many times. The chain has TRBV7-9 and TRBJ2-7; TRBD1 agrees at 9 bases. From germline, CDR1 is SEHNR and CDR2 FQNEAQ (reference sequence). The CDR3 loop spans 11 amino acids. The V gene end was trimmed by 6 bases and the J gene end by 6 bases; junction bases not matched to a gene: 0. The CDR3 DNA sequence: TGTGCCAGCAGGACAGGGGGCGAGCAGTACTTC. It translates to CASRTGGEQYF.

As for this clonotype: A far bigger clonotype differs at one base, so this is likely a read error. The CDR3 region has the DNA TGTACCAGCAGCCTCTCCTACGAGCAGTACTTC. This gives the protein CTSSLSYEQYF. V gene TRBV28 combines with J gene TRBJ2-7, with D unresolved. Germline CDR1 reads MDHEN; CDR2 reads SYDVKM. The CDR3 has 11 amino acids.

This clonotype was picked up a small number of times. The chain uses TRBV5-1 and TRBJ2-4; D not certain. CDR3 size: 16 residues. Trimming took off 0 bases at V and 0 bases at J, with 10 bases between the two ends. Germline-derived CDR1 and CDR2 are SGHRS and YFSETQ. The chain's CDR3 is CASSLDSKLAKNIQYF. The CDR3 DNA is TGCGCCAGCAGCTTGGACAGCAAATTAGCCAAAAACATTCAGTACTTC.

The J gene is TRBJ1-1, the V gene TRBV19; 10 nucleotides align to TRBD1. Germline V CDR1 and CDR2: LNHDA, SQIVND (reference sequence). V shed 10 bases, J shed 1 base, and the junction held 12 bases outside the gene matches. This CDR3 is 16 amino acids long. CDR3 nucleotide sequence: TGTGCCACAGACCCCCGGGACAGGGGACCGAACACTGAAGCTTTCTTT. Protein product: CATDPRDRGPNTEAFF.

This clonotype showed up just a few times. The V call is TRBV11-2, the J call TRBJ2-7; perhaps D is TRBD1 or TRBD2 (5 bases each). Germline V gene sequence: CDR1 SGHAT, CDR2 FQNNGV. CDR3 length: 17 residues. V gave up 1 base and J gave up 2 bases, with 18 bases separating them. DNA of the CDR3: TGTGCCAGCAGCTTAGGGGGACGGGGACCCGGCCCCTACGAGCAGTACTTC. Its protein is CASSLGGRGPGPYEQYF.

As for this clonotype: This could be a read error, since a much larger clone is one nucleotide away. The rearrangement links TRBV7-2 to TRBJ2-7; D is uncertain. This CDR3 comprises 10 residues. From germline, CDR1 is SGHTA and CDR2 FQGNSA. The CDR3 protein is CRAVSDEQYF. The DNA of the CDR3 is TGCCGGGCGGTCTCGGACGAGCAGTACTTC.

This rearrangement joins TRBV4-3 to TRBJ2-3; D is possibly TRBD2 (6 bases). Germline loops: CDR1 LGHNA, CDR2 YSLEER. V was shortened by 1 base and J by 1 base, with 15 bases between the two germline ends. This CDR3 is built from 17 residues. The CDR3 coding sequence is TGCGCCAGCAGCCAAGCGGCGGGAAACGGCCGCACAGATACGCAGTATTTT. Amino acids: CASSQAAGNGRTDTQYF.

J is TRBJ2-7 and V is TRBV7-2, with a possible D match to TRBD2 (5 bases). This CDR3 has 13 residues. Trimming took off 4 bases at V and 3 bases at J, with 10 bases between the two ends. The V gene's germline CDR1 is SGHTA and CDR2 FQGNSA. In nucleotides, the CDR3 is TGTGCCAGCAGCTCGATCCGGGACTACGAGCAGTACTTC. Translating it yields CASSSIRDYEQYF. The complete variable domain, with remaining parts taken from reference TRBV7-2 and TRBJ2-7, reads GAGVSQSPSNKVTEKGKDVELRCDPISGHTALYWYRQSLGQGLEFLIYFQGNSAPDKSGLPSDRFSAERTGGSVSTLTIQRTQQEDSAVYLCASSSIRDYEQYFGPGTRLTVT.

This clonotype has more than one count but fewer than ten. J is TRBJ2-1 and V is TRBV12-3 or TRBV12-4; the D gene is possibly TRBD1 (6 bases). Deletions cut 0 bases from V and 8 bases from J, with 11 bases between. The length of the CDR3 is 14 residues. The CDR3 region has the DNA TGTGCCAGCAGTTTAGCGCGTCCAGGGGATGAGCAGTTCTTC. Amino acids: CASSLARPGDEQFF.

This clonotype occurred a few times. The chain has TRBV2 and TRBJ1-1, with D perhaps matching TRBD1 (6 bases). This CDR3 comprises 14 residues. Per the germline V gene, CDR1 is SNHLY and CDR2 is FYNNEI. V lost 4 bases to trimming and J lost 3 bases, with 12 bases between them. CDR3: CASSGGQGDTEAFF. The CDR3, as DNA: TGTGCCAGCAGTGGGGGGCAGGGTGACACTGAAGCTTTCTTT.

The chain has TRBV7-2 and TRBJ2-1, with no clear D. The CDR3 covers 16 residues. Germline CDR1 reads SGHTA; CDR2 reads FQGNSA. With 5 bases removed from V and 7 bases from J, the gap between germline ends came to 21 bases. The CDR3 reads CASSVGSPVKRNEQFF. The CDR3 nucleotides are TGTGCCAGCAGCGTCGGGTCTCCGGTTAAGAGAAATGAGCAGTTCTTC.

The chain couples TRBV25-1 to TRBJ2-7, with 8 bases that match TRBD1. Germline V lookup: CDR1 MGHDK, CDR2 SYGVNS. The CDR3 covers 15 residues. V dropped 8 bases and J dropped 0; count of bases not matched to a gene: 9. The DNA of the CDR3 is TGTGCCAGCCGACTCTCGGACAGGGACTCCTACGAGCAGTACTTC. It encodes CASRLSDRDSYEQYF.

This clonotype came up a few times. The chain carries TRBV12-3 or TRBV12-4 and TRBJ2-7, with D perhaps matching TRBD1 (6 bases). The CDR3 runs 14 residues. The ends were cut back, 2 bases at V and 5 bases at J, with 13 bases in the middle. The CDR3 coding sequence is TGTGCCAGCAGTTTATTCGTCCCAGGGGACGAGCAGTACTTC. Translating gives CASSLFVPGDEQYF.

This chain connects TRBV28 to TRBJ2-3; 7 positions agree with TRBD2. The CDR3 loop spans 16 amino acids. Looked up from germline, CDR1 is MDHEN and CDR2 is SYDVKM. The V and J ends lost 2 bases and 2 bases, in that order; junction bases with no gene match: 7. The CDR3 region has the DNA TGTGCCAGCAGTTTAGTGCCTAGCGGAGCCACAGATACGCAGTATTTT. Encoded protein: CASSLVPSGATDTQYF.

The chain couples TRBV5-6 to TRBJ2-7; 10 bases match TRBD1. This CDR3 is built from 13 residues. V was clipped by 4 bases and J by 2 bases; unmatched bases: 0. The germline CDR1 and CDR2 sequences are SGHDT and YYEEEE. Here the CDR3 DNA reads TGTGCCAGCAGCGGGACAGGGGCCTACGAGCAGTACTTC. Translated, it gives CASSGTGAYEQYF.

The chain is built from TRBV12-3 or TRBV12-4 and TRBJ1-1; D unclear. CDR3 length: 11 residues. Trimming removed 5 bases at V and 5 bases at J, with 6 bases between. The CDR3 DNA reads as TGTGCCAGCAGTCAGTTGACTGAAGCTTTCTTT. It encodes CASSQLTEAFF.

This clonotype occurred many times. This rearrangement joins TRBV20-1 to TRBJ1-1; D remains unclear. The V gene lost 0 bases and the J gene lost 3 bases, with 11 bases spanning the gap. The germline V gene encodes CDR1 DFQATT and CDR2 SNEGSKA (reference sequence). The CDR3 contains 14 residues. The CDR3 sequence: CSAREAVKDTEAFF. In nucleotides, the CDR3 is TGCAGTGCTAGAGAAGCAGTGAAGGACACTGAAGCTTTCTTT.